A selection of T cell receptor beta chains follows, all from one sample in a study of OX40 agonist ivuxolimab in advanced cancers. Only in-frame clones appear in the TCRdb table, and some are missing; sequencing was by immunoSEQ multiplex PCR. The table shows roughly 92,000 clones, with around 87% occurring only once. The source was CD4+ or CD8+ T cells sorted from blood, collected in a trial of the OX40 agonist ivuxolimab. Receptor source: an adult with an advanced solid tumor such as melanoma, head and neck, liver or kidney cancer. Both conserved end residues are part of each CDR3.

V: TRBV6-1
J: TRBJ1-2
CDR3: CASSEVYRGWNGYTF

V: TRBV5-1
J: TRBJ1-3
CDR3: CASSYGQAGNTIYF

V: TRBV15
J: TRBJ2-1
CDR3: CATSHDRGSYNEQFF

V: TRBV30
J: TRBJ2-7
CDR3: CAWSVYGYEQYF

V: TRBV10-3
J: TRBJ1-1
CDR3: CAIRKGADSSVAFF

V: TRBV2
J: TRBJ2-3
CDR3: CASSDWGLAGDTQYF

V: TRBV10-3
J: TRBJ2-1
CDR3: CAISESGLAGYNEQFF

V: TRBV2
J: TRBJ1-2
CDR3: CASSVMGGQGGYTF

V: TRBV7-2
J: TRBJ2-5
CDR3: CASSLGVAGGRETQYF

V: TRBV28
J: TRBJ2-2
CDR3: CASSLLSGELFF

V: TRBV19
J: TRBJ1-4
CDR3: CASGDLAQMREKLFF

V: TRBV27
J: TRBJ1-2
CDR3: CASDGPNYGYTF

V: TRBV11-3
J: TRBJ2-1
CDR3: CASSLVDNEQFF

V: TRBV29-1
J: TRBJ2-1
CDR3: CSVERRGVNEQFF

V: TRBV29-1
J: TRBJ2-5
CDR3: CSVPGDSQETQYF